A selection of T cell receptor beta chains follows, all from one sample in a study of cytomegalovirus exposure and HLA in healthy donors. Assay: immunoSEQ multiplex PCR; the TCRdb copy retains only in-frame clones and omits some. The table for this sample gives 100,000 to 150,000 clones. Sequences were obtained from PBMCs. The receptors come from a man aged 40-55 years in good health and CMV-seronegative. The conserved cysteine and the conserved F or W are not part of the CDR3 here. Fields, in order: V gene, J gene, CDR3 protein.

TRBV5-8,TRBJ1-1,ASSLGTGNTEAF
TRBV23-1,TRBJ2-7,ASSPRSYEQY
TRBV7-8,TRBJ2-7,ASSNRLAGRYEQY
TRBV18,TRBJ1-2,ASSPPGQGTTGYT
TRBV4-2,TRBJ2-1,ASSQGEGGRAYNEQF
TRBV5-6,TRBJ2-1,ASSLVTSGGNEQF
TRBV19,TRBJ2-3,ASSIVLAATSTDTQY
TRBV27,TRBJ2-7,ASRQGTYEQY
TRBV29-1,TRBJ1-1,SVDTGGTEAF
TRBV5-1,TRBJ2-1,ASSPASGRSYNEQF
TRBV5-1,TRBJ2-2,ASSSGQSSNTGELF
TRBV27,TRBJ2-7,ASSLANPSYEQY
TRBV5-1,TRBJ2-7,ASSLLLGLAVYEQY
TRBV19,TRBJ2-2,ASSIVGRSDTGELF
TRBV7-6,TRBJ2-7,ASSPEAMSSYEQY
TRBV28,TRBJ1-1,ASSPVGGTTEAF
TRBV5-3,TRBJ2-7,ARRSWGRDSSYEQY
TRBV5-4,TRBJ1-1,ASSPPTGFQNTEAF
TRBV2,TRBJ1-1,ASRVGHMNTEAF
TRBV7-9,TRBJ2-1,ASSLGVGLAENNEQF
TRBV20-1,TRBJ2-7,SARDRAEQY
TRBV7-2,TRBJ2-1,ASSLGVGGTYNEQF
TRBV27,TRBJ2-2,ASSLMRDSRSGELF
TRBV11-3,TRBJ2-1,ASSPEASSYNEQF
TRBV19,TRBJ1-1,ASSRTRDRDGTEAF
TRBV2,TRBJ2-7,ASKFSSTGEQY
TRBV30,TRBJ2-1,AWSVRRAGNEQF
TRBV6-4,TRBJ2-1,ASSEIAGSYNEQF
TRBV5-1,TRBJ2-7,ASSGQGSYEQY
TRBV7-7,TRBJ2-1,ASSFGRAVYNEQF
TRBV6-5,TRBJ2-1,ASSLDRYNEQF
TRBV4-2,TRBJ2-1,ASSQWRDASYNEQF
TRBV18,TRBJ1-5,ASSHVRGALSNQPQH
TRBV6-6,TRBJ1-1,ASSYSGAEAF
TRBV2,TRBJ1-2,ASSDNGYDGYT
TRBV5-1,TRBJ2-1,ASSFPGLAGGPDNEQF
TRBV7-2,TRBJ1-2,ASSWDRGGDYGYT
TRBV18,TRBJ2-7,ASSLTPTRTDYEQY
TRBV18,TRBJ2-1,ASSLGQGRVQF
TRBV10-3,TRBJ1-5,ATYERGQPQH
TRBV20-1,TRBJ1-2,SAMGQGGYT
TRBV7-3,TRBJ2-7,ASSLTGSGRAYEQY
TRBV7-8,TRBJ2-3,ASSLNHGAGVYTQY
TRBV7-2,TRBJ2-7,ASSRQGAGTYEQY
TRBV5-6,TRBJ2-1,ASSLIAATVYNEQF
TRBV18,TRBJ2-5,ASSSLIAGETQY
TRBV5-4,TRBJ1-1,ASSLVGAGALMNTEAF
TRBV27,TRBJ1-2,ASRLQGAQGYT
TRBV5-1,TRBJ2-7,ASSSPGVEQY
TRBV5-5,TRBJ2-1,ASSSRGLNEQF
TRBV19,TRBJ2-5,ASSLPGVAGGETQY
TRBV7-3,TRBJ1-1,ASKRGPNTEAF
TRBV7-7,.,ASTSLADEQY